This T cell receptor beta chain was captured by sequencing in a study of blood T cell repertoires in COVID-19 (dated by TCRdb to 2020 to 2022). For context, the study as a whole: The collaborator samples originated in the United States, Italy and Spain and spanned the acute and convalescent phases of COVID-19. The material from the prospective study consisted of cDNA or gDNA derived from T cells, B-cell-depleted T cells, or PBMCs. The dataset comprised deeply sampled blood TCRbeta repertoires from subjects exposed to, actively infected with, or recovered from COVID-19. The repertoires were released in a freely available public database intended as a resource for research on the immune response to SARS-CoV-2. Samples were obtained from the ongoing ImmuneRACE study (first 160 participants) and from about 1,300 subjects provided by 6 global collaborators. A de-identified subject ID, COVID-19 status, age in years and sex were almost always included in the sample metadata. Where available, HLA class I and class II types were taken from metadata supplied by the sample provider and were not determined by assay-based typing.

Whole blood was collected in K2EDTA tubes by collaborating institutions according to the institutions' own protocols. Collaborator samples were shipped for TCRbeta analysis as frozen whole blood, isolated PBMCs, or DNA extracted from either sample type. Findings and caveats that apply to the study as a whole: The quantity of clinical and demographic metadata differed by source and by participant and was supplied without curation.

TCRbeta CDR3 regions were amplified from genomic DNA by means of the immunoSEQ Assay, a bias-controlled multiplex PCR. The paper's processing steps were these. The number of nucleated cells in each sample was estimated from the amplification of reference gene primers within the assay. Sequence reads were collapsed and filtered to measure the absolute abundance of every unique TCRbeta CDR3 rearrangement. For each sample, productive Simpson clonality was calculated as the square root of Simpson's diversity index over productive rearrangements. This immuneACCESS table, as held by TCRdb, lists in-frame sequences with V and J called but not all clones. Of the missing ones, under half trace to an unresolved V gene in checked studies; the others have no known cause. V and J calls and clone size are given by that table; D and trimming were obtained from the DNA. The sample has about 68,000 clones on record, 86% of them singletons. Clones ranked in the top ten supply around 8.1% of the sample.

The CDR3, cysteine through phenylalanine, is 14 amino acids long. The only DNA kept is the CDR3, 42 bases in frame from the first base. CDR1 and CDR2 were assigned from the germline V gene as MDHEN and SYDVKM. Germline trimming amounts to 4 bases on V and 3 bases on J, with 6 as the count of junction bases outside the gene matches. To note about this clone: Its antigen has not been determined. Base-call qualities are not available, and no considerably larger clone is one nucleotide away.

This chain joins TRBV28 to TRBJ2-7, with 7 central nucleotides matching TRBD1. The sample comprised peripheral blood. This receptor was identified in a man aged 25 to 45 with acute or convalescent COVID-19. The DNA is TGTGCCAGCAGTTCCGGGGACAGAAACTACGAGCAGTACTTC. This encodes CASSSGDRNYEQYF.